This T cell receptor beta chain stems from a study of blood T cell repertoires in COVID-19. Turning to the study itself: In each case, the material was cDNA or gDNA derived from T cells, B-cell-depleted T cells, or PBMCs.

It was during active infection that Seattle patients were enrolled and then longitudinally followed. Method: immunoSEQ multiplex PCR; TCRdb's copy keeps in-frame clones and lacks some. The profile shows fewer than 300,000 clones, roughly 92% of them singletons. This receptor was taken from a woman in her twenties or thirties with COVID-19, enrolled during active disease. Sequencing was carried out using peripheral blood.

CDR3 amino acids: CASSAGTGGQVNTIYF. The CDR3 DNA sequence: TGCGCCAGCAGCGCCGGGACAGGGGGCCAGGTAAACACCATATATTTT. The gene calls are TRBV5-1 and TRBJ1-3; the match to TRBD1 covers 12 bases. With 4 bases clipped from V and 6 bases from J, the junction kept 8 bases outside the gene matches. In germline, CDR1 is SGHRS, CDR2 YFSETQ. The CDR3 covers 16 residues.